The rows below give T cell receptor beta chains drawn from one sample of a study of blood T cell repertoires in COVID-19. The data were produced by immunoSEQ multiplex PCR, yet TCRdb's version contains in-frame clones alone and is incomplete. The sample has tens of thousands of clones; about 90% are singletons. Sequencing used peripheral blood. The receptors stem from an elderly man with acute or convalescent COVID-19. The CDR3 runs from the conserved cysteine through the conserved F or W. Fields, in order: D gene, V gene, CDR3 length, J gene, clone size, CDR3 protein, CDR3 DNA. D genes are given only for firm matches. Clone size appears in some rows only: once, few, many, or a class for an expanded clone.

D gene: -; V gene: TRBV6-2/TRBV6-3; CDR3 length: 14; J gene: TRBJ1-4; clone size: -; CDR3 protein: CASSYRQGREKLFF; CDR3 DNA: TGTGCCAGCAGTTACCGGCAGGGCAGGGAAAAACTGTTTTTT
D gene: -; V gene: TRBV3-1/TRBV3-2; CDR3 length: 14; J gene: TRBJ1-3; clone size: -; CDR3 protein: CASSLSGSGNTIYF; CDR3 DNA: TGTGCCAGCAGCCTCTCAGGGTCTGGAAACACCATATATTTT
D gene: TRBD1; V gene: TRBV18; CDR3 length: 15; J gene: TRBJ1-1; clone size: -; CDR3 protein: CASSSRQGANTEAFF; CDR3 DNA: TGTGCCAGCTCATCGAGACAGGGGGCGAACACTGAAGCTTTCTTT
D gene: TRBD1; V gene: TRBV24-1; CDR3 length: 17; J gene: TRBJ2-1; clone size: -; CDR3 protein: CATSVPRQGQGANEQFF; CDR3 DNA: TGTGCCACCAGTGTCCCCCGCCAGGGACAGGGGGCGAATGAGCAGTTCTTC
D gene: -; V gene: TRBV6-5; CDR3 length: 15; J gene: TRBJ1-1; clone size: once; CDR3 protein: CASSRQIQGNTEAFF; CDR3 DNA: TGTGCCAGCAGTCGACAAATACAGGGTAACACTGAAGCTTTCTTT
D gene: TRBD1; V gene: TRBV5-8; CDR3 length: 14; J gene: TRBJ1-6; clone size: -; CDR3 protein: CASSNRTGKSPLHF; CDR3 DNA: TGTGCCAGCAGCAATCGGACAGGGAAGTCACCCCTCCACTTT
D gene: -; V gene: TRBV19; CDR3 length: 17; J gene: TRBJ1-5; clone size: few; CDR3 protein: CASSIPPTWAGQRPQHF; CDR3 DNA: TGTGCCAGTAGTATCCCCCCCACATGGGCAGGGCAGCGGCCCCAGCATTTT
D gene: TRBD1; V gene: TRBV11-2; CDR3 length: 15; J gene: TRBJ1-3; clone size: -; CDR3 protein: CASSQQGNAGNTIYF; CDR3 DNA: TGTGCCAGCAGCCAACAGGGGAATGCTGGAAACACCATATATTTT
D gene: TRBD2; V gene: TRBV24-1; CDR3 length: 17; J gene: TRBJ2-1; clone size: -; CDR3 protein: CATSDMTSGSSYNEQFF; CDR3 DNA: TGTGCCACCAGTGATATGACTAGCGGGAGCTCCTACAATGAGCAGTTCTTC
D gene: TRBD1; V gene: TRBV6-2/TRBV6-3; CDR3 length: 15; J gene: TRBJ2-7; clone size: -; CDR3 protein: CASSRPLGTVNEQYF; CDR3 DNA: TGTGCCAGCAGTCGCCCCCTCGGGACAGTTAACGAGCAGTACTTC
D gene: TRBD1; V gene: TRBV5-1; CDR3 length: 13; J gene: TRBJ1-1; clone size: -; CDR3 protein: CASSSTGGSEAFF; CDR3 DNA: TGCGCCAGCAGCTCGACAGGGGGCTCTGAAGCTTTCTTT
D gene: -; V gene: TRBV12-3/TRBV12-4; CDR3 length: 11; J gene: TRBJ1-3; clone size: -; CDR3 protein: CASSSGNTIYF; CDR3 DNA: TGTGCCAGCAGTTCGGGAAACACCATATATTTT
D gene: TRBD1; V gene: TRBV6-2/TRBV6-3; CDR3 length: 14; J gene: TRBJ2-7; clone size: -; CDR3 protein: CASSSTGKGYEQYF; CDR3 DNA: TGTGCCAGCAGTTCGACAGGGAAGGGGTACGAGCAGTACTTC
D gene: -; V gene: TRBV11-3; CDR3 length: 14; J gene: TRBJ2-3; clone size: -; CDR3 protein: CASSLGREADTQYF; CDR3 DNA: TGTGCCAGCAGCTTAGGGAGGGAGGCAGATACGCAGTATTTT
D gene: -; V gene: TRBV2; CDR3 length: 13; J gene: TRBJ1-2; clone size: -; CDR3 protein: CASRLIANYGYTF; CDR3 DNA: TGTGCCAGCAGGTTAATAGCTAACTATGGCTACACCTTC
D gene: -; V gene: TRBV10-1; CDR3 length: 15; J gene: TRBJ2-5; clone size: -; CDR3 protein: CASSEPGSPAETQYF; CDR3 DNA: TGCGCCAGCAGTGAACCCGGGAGCCCCGCGGAGACCCAGTACTTC
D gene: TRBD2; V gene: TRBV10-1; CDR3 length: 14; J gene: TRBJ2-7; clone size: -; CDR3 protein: CASSDKSGGYEQYF; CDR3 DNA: TGCGCCAGCAGTGATAAGAGCGGGGGGTACGAGCAGTACTTC
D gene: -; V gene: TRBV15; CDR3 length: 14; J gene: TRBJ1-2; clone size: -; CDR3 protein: CATSRPPGANGYTF; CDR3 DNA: TGTGCCACCAGCAGACCTCCAGGGGCGAATGGCTACACCTTC
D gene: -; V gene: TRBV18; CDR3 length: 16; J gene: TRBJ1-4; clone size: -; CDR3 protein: CASSPSPTATNEKLFF; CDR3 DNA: TGTGCCAGCTCACCCTCACCCACAGCAACTAATGAAAAACTGTTTTTT
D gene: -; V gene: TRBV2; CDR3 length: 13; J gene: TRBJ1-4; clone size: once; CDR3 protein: CASSAHISEKLFF; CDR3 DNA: TGTGCCAGCAGTGCGCATATCAGTGAAAAACTGTTTTTT
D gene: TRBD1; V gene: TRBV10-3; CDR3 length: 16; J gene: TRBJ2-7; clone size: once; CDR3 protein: CAIRTNTDRGVYEQYF; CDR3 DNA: TGTGCCATCAGGACGAACACCGACAGGGGCGTATACGAGCAGTACTTC
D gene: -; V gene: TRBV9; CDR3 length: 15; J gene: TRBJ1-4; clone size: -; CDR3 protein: CASSVGGPDGGKLFF; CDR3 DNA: TGTGCCAGCAGCGTAGGAGGGCCAGATGGAGGAAAACTGTTTTTT
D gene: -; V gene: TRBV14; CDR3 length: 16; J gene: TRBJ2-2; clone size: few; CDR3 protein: CASSPGGTANTGELFF; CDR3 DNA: TGTGCCAGCAGCCCTGGGGGGACAGCGAACACCGGGGAGCTGTTTTTT
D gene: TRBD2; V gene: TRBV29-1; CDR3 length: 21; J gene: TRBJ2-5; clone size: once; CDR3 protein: CSVEAGTSGTSGYFTQETQYF; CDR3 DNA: TGCAGCGTTGAAGCAGGGACCTCCGGGACTAGCGGGTATTTCACACAAGAGACCCAGTACTTC
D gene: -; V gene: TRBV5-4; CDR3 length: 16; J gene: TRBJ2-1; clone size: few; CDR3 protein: CASSPDYSTLYNEQFF; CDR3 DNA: TGTGCCAGCAGCCCGGACTATTCAACACTATACAATGAGCAGTTCTTC
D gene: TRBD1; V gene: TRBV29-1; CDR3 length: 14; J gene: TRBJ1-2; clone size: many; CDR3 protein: CSVEGTGGGYGYTF; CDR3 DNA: TGCAGCGTTGAAGGGACAGGGGGGGGCTATGGCTACACCTTC
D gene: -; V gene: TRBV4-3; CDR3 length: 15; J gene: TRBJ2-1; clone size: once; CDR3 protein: CASSPAAEGWNEQFF; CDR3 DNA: TGCGCCAGCAGCCCGGCTGCGGAGGGTTGGAATGAGCAGTTCTTC
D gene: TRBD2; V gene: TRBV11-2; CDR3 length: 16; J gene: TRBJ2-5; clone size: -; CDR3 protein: CASSLVGGEWQETQYF; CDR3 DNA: TGTGCCAGCAGCTTAGTTGGGGGGGAATGGCAAGAGACCCAGTACTTC
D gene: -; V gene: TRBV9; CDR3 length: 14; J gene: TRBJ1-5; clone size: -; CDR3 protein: CASSVTDSNQPQHF; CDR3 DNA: TGTGCCAGCAGCGTAACTGATAGCAATCAGCCCCAGCATTTT
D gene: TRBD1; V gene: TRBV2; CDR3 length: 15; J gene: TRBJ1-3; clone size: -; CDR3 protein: CASSVRGLSGNTIYF; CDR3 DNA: TGTGCCAGCAGTGTCAGGGGGCTCTCTGGAAACACCATATATTTT
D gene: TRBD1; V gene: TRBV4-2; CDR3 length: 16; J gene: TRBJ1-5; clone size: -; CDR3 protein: CASSQDLQGAYQPQHF; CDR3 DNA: TGTGCCAGCAGCCAAGATTTACAGGGGGCGTACCAGCCCCAGCATTTT
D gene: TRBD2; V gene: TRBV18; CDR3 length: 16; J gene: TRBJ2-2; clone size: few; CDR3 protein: CASSQSGSKNTGELFF; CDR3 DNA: TGTGCCAGCTCACAGAGCGGGAGTAAGAACACCGGGGAGCTGTTTTTT
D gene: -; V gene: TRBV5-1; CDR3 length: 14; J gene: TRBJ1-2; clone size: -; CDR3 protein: CASFNGGTRYGYTF; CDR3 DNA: TGCGCCAGCTTTAACGGGGGGACACGTTATGGCTACACCTTC
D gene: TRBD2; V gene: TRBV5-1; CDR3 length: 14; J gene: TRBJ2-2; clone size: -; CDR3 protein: CASTFGGATGELFF; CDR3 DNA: TGCGCCAGCACCTTCGGGGGGGCCACCGGGGAGCTGTTTTTT
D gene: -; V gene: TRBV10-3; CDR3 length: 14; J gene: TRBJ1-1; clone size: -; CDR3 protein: CAISESGEDTEAFF; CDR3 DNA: TGTGCCATCAGTGAGTCTGGGGAGGACACTGAAGCTTTCTTT
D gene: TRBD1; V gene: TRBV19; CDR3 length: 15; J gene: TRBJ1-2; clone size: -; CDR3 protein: CASTDEGAFHSGYTF; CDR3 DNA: TGTGCCAGTACCGACGAGGGGGCTTTCCATTCGGGCTACACCTTC